This T cell receptor (beta chain) appears in the sequencing data of a study of T cells expressing NK-cell markers. Study outcomes and limitations: The dominant NKG2C+ clonotypes represented about 1.0-8% of CD8+ T cells in five or six donors.

Germline V gives CDR1 SEHNR, CDR2 FQNEAQ (reference sequence). The CDR3 has 12 amino acids. UMIs were included in TCR beta cDNA generated by 5'RACE template switching. TCRdb re-called the 5' RACE reads and gives one entry per CDR3 protein, without DNA. The sample holds hundreds of thousands of distinct CDR3 sequences. Regarding this clonotype: The antigen is not known.

Sequences were obtained from blood T cells: a sorted CD56 or NKG2C T cell subset, CD4+ or CD8+ T cells, or bulk PBMC T cells (not recorded which). This sequence originates from a woman between 18 and 70 years old in good health. The gene calls are TRBV7-9 and TRBJ2-1; TCRdb selects TRBD1, and the lack of DNA leaves this call unchecked. CDR3 loop: CASSLEGGEQFF.